These 5 T cell receptor beta chains came from one sample sequenced in a study of blood T cell repertoires in COVID-19. Profiling relied on immunoSEQ multiplex PCR, and the TCRdb table lists in-frame clones only, not all of them. The data show roughly 150,000 clones, with 87% seen just once and 5% held by the top ten. Source material: peripheral blood. The receptors were sampled from a human donor in a cohort sampled during active COVID-19.

J is TRBJ2-6 and V is TRBV7-2; no definite D call. V dropped 2 bases and J dropped 0 bases, with 5 bases sitting between them. This CDR3 is 15 amino acids long. Germline CDR1 and CDR2: SGHTA and FQGNSA. The CDR3 DNA reads TGTGCCAGCAGCTTACAGTCCTCTGGGGCCAACGTCCTGACTTTC. As protein: CASSLQSSGANVLTF.

As concerns this clone: The sample has other DNA sequences that encode this CDR3 too. The V call is TRBV12-3 or TRBV12-4, the J call TRBJ1-2; TRBD1 matches 10 bases. J was trimmed by 7 bases and V by 5 bases; bases with no gene match: 4. The CDR3 is made up of 13 amino acids. The CDR3 is CASSPGQGGGYTF. CDR3 sequence (DNA): TGTGCCAGCAGTCCAGGACAGGGGGGTGGCTACACCTTC.

The V call is TRBV6-6, the J call TRBJ2-4; D is uncertain. The length of the CDR3 is 12 residues. V dropped 7 bases and J dropped 8 bases, with 12 bases sitting between them. Germline CDR1 MNHNY, CDR2 SVGAGI (reference sequence). The CDR3 region has the DNA TGTGCCAGCACCTTAGACCGGGACATTCAGTACTTC. Protein sequence: CASTLDRDIQYF.

This clone was picked up a small number of times. This sequence joins TRBV28 and TRBJ1-1; a possible D gene is TRBD1 (5 bases). Trimming took off 4 bases at V and 4 bases at J, with 16 bases between the two ends. The CDR3 is 15 amino acids. Germline-derived CDR1 and CDR2 are MDHEN and SYDVKM. The CDR3 sequence: CASSYFRVTLTEAFF. The DNA for the CDR3 is TGTGCCAGCAGTTACTTCAGGGTAACCCTCACTGAAGCTTTCTTT.

The chain couples TRBV7-9 to TRBJ2-3; 10 bases align to TRBD1. Germline CDR1 SEHNR, CDR2 FQNEAQ (reference sequence). V trimming: 7 bases; J trimming: 6 bases; junction bases outside the gene matches: 13. This CDR3 region has 16 residues. The DNA of the CDR3 is TGTGCCAGCATCAGATTAGGGGACAGGGGCCTCGATACGCAGTATTTT. Protein product: CASIRLGDRGLDTQYF.